This passage covers 25 T cell receptor beta chains from one sample sequenced in a study of blood T cell repertoires in COVID-19. Libraries were prepared by immunoSEQ multiplex PCR; TCRdb keeps only in-frame clonotypes and omits some of them. Among 190,000 or so clones listed, nearly 90% were seen once. Material: peripheral blood. All receptors come from a middle-aged man with acute or convalescent COVID-19.

The chain is built from TRBV4-3 and TRBJ1-4, with a tentative D call TRBD1 (6 bases). Germline assignment: CDR1 LGHNA and CDR2 YSLEER. The V gene lost 7 bases and the J gene lost 0 bases, with 12 bases spanning the gap. The CDR3 is 15 amino acids. CDR3 sequence: CASTRQGTTNEKLFF. The CDR3 region has the DNA TGCGCCAGCACGCGGCAGGGGACAACTAATGAAAAACTGTTTTTT.

This clone was detected only a few times. The V and J genes are TRBV6-2 or TRBV6-3 and TRBJ1-1, with D possibly TRBD1 on 5 matching bases. V lost 1 base and J 3 bases, leaving 9 bases between the germline ends. Germline loops: CDR1 MNHEY, CDR2 SVGEGT. CDR3 length equals 14 residues. As DNA, the CDR3 is TGTGCCAGCAGTTACTTAGGGGAGGACACTGAAGCTTTCTTT. Translation gives CASSYLGEDTEAFF.

The genes are TRBV9 and TRBJ2-3; TRBD2 matches 13 bases. The V gene's germline CDR1 is SGDLS and CDR2 YYNGEE. The ends lost 4 bases at V and 0 bases at J; junction bases unmatched: 8. This CDR3 has 18 residues. In DNA, the CDR3 is TGTGCCAGCAGCTCGAGGACTAGCGGGGGCGCTAGCACAGATACGCAGTATTTT. Translation gives CASSSRTSGGASTDTQYF.

V is TRBV27 and J is TRBJ2-7; a weak D match, TRBD1 (6 bases). Germline V gives CDR1 MNHEY, CDR2 SMNVEV (reference sequence). The germline V and J ends were trimmed by 5 bases and 3 bases, with 14 bases remaining between them. The CDR3 extends over 14 amino acids. The CDR3 nucleotides are TGTGCCAGCAGTCCCACTTGGACAGACTACGAGCAGTACTTC. Amino acid sequence: CASSPTWTDYEQYF.

The chain uses TRBV29-1 and TRBJ2-2; perhaps TRBD2 as D (6 bases). V shed 5 bases and J shed 4 bases, with 14 bases lying between them. Germline V lookup: CDR1 SQVTM, CDR2 ANQGSEA. The CDR3 is 14 amino acids. The CDR3 DNA reads TGCAGCGTTCTCCTACTAGCCGGCACCGGGGAGCTGTTTTTT. This translates into CSVLLLAGTGELFF.

The chain is built from TRBV5-4 and TRBJ2-7; 8 bases match TRBD2. V was clipped by 4 bases and J by 7 bases; unmatched bases: 10. Germline lookup yields CDR1 SGHNT and CDR2 YYREEE (reference sequence). The CDR3 is made up of 14 amino acids. CDR3 sequence reads: CASSPGTRSWEQYF. For the CDR3, the DNA is TGTGCCAGCAGCCCCGGGACTAGATCTTGGGAGCAGTACTTC.

The chain has TRBV7-6 and TRBJ2-5, with D possibly matching TRBD1 (6 bases). The CDR3 spans 13 residues. Germline CDR1 SGHVS, CDR2 FNYEAQ. V lost 4 bases and J 6 bases, leaving 12 bases between the germline ends. As DNA, the CDR3 is TGTGCCAGCAGCTCCACAGGGATACAGACCCAGTACTTC. This translates into CASSSTGIQTQYF. Complete variable domain (other parts from reference TRBV7-6 and TRBJ2-5): GAGVSQSPRYKVTKRGQDVALRCDPISGHVSLYWYRQALGQGPEFLTYFNYEAQQDKSGLPNDRFSAERPEGSISTLTIQRTEQRDSAMYRCASSSTGIQTQYFGPGTRLLVL.

V is TRBV29-1 and J is TRBJ2-7; TRBD1 is a possible D gene (7 bases). The CDR3 has 16 amino acids. The V gene's germline CDR1 is SQVTM and CDR2 ANQGSEA. Between the trimmed V and J ends, which lost 7 bases and 0 bases, there was a span of 22 bases. CDR3 bases: TGCAGCGCCGGGGGATATGGACAGGAGTACTCCTACGAGCAGTACTTC. This encodes CSAGGYGQEYSYEQYF.

The chain has TRBV2 and TRBJ1-1; D unresolved. Germline lookup yields CDR1 SNHLY and CDR2 FYNNEI. The CDR3 runs to 14 residues. V was trimmed by 7 bases and J by 0 bases, leaving 12 bases between them. The CDR3 region has the DNA TGTGCCAGCACTGGGAGGATGATGAACACTGAAGCTTTCTTT. Translation gives CASTGRMMNTEAFF.

This chain joins TRBV2 and TRBJ2-7; TRBD1 might be the D (6 bases). This CDR3 contains 14 residues. The ends were cut back, 7 bases at V and 6 bases at J, with 19 bases in the middle. Germline-derived CDR1 and CDR2 are SNHLY and FYNNEI. CDR3 sequence (DNA): TGTGCCAGCAAACTGGGACACACGGCCGGCGAGCAGTACGTC. It encodes CASKLGHTAGEQYV.

CDR3 in DNA: TGTGCCAGCAGCCAAGGGACAGATTATAATTCACCCCTCCACTTT. Translation gives CASSQGTDYNSPLHF. The chain recombines TRBV4-2 with TRBJ1-6; possibly TRBD1 for D (6 bases). Germline-derived CDR1 and CDR2 are LGHNA and YNFKEQ. V dropped 1 base and J dropped 4 bases, with 8 bases sitting between them. CDR3 length: 15 residues.

The chain carries TRBV28 and TRBJ2-7, with D tentatively TRBD2 (5 bases). The CDR3 is made up of 14 amino acids. CDR1 MDHEN and CDR2 SYDVKM come from the germline V gene. Deletions cut 8 bases from V and 3 bases from J, with 17 bases between. The CDR3 bases are TGTGCCAGCCGTACCGCTCCCGGGATCTACGAGCAGTACTTC. This translates into CASRTAPGIYEQYF. Supplemented by reference TRBV28 and TRBJ2-7, the full variable domain reads DVKVTQSSRYLVKRTGEKVFLECVQDMDHENMFWYRQDPGLGLRLIYFSYDVKMKEKGDIPEGYSVSREKKERFSLILESASTNQTSMYLCASRTAPGIYEQYFGPGTRLTVT.

The chain combines TRBV7-3 with TRBJ2-1; 10 bases are a match to TRBD2. The CDR3 runs to 17 residues. Germline V gene lookup returns CDR1 SGHTA and CDR2 FQGTGA. The junction had 12 bases not matched to a gene; V was cut back by 5 bases and J by 5 bases. The CDR3 sequence: CASSGLGVAGGNNEQFF. The CDR3 DNA reads as TGTGCCAGCAGCGGCCTCGGGGTAGCGGGAGGAAACAATGAGCAGTTCTTC.

The J gene is TRBJ2-3, the V gene TRBV27; 14 bases are a match to TRBD2. The CDR3 loop spans 19 amino acids. The germline V gene has CDR1 MNHEY and CDR2 SMNVEV (reference sequence). The V and J ends lost 0 bases and 1 base, in that order; junction bases with no gene match: 6. DNA of the CDR3: TGTGCCAGCAGTTTATCTTACGTGGGACTAGCGGGGGGCACAGATACGCAGTATTTT. Translated, it gives CASSLSYVGLAGGTDTQYF.

The V gene is TRBV15, the J gene TRBJ1-1; 10 bases are a match to TRBD1. The CDR3 spans 16 residues. The V gene's germline CDR1 is LNHNV and CDR2 YYDKDF (reference sequence). With V trimmed by 2 bases and J by 4 bases, 7 bases remained unmatched. DNA for the CDR3: TGTGCCACCAGCAGACAAGGACAGGGGGGGTTCACTGAAGCTTTCTTT. This sequence encodes CATSRQGQGGFTEAFF.

This clone was seen a few times. The chain links TRBV14 to TRBJ2-5; 11 bases match TRBD2. The length of the CDR3 is 16 residues. CDR1 and CDR2 (germline): SGHDN, FVKESK. V trimming: 1 base; J trimming: 7 bases; junction bases outside the gene matches: 8. Written as DNA, the CDR3 is TGTGCCAGCAGCCAAGTGGGGACTAGCGGCCTGGGGACCCAGTACTTC. Amino acids: CASSQVGTSGLGTQYF.

The chain joins TRBV7-2 to TRBJ1-5; TRBD1 matches at 7 bases. Germline V gives CDR1 SGHTA, CDR2 FQGNSA. This CDR3 has 15 residues. V dropped 7 bases and J dropped 3; count of bases not matched to a gene: 9. The CDR3 spells CASTQSGQTNQPQHF. The CDR3 nucleotides are TGTGCCAGCACCCAATCGGGACAGACCAATCAGCCCCAGCATTTT. The complete variable domain, with remaining parts taken from reference TRBV7-2 and TRBJ1-5, reads GAGVSQSPSNKVTEKGKDVELRCDPISGHTALYWYRQSLGQGLEFLIYFQGNSAPDKSGLPSDRFSAERTGGSVSTLTIQRTQQEDSAVYLCASTQSGQTNQPQHFGDGTRLSIL.

V is TRBV30 and J is TRBJ2-7; TRBD2 aligns across 7 bases. V was pared by 1 base and J by 0 bases, with 15 bases of the junction left unmatched. Per the germline V gene, CDR1 is GTSNPN and CDR2 is SVGIG (reference sequence). The CDR3 loop spans 18 amino acids. CDR3: CAWSALVFGGEISYEQYF. Here the CDR3 DNA reads TGTGCCTGGAGTGCACTAGTTTTTGGGGGGGAAATCTCCTACGAGCAGTACTTC.

The V and J genes are TRBV5-6 and TRBJ1-4; D unresolved. Between the trimmed V and J ends, which lost 0 bases and 3 bases, there was a span of 9 bases. This CDR3 is 15 amino acids long. The V gene's germline CDR1 is SGHDT and CDR2 YYEEEE. Here the CDR3 DNA reads TGTGCCAGCAGCTTGGGCACAGTCCCTAATGAAAAACTGTTTTTT. Protein product: CASSLGTVPNEKLFF.

This clone was counted between two and nine times. The chain employs TRBV19 and TRBJ2-2, with D unresolved. The CDR3 runs to 12 residues. V dropped 3 bases and J dropped 7 bases, with 6 bases sitting between them. Germline lookup yields CDR1 LNHDA and CDR2 SQIVND (reference sequence). The CDR3 coding sequence is TGTGCCAGTAGTATTAGAGGCGGGGAGCTGTTTTTT. This codes for CASSIRGGELFF.

The V call is TRBV7-9, the J call TRBJ2-1; D is perhaps TRBD2 (5 bases). V was pared by 6 bases and J by 12 bases, with 12 bases between. Germline V gives CDR1 SEHNR, CDR2 FQNEAQ (reference sequence). The CDR3 runs to 11 residues. The CDR3 region is CASREDWRQFF. For the CDR3, the DNA is TGTGCCAGCAGAGAGGACTGGAGGCAGTTCTTC.

The chain employs TRBV3-1 (or the pseudogene TRBV3-2) and TRBJ2-3; D is undetermined. The CDR3 is 16 amino acids. The V end was cut by 0 bases, the J end by 3 bases, with 13 bases between. Germline loops: CDR1 LGHDT, CDR2 YNNKEL (reference sequence). In DNA form, the CDR3 reads TGTGCCAGCAGCCAAGAATTGGCCCTGAGGACAGATACGCAGTATTTT. Translated, it gives CASSQELALRTDTQYF.

CDR3 in amino acids: CSVVRGLGNTIYF. DNA for the CDR3: TGCAGCGTTGTCAGGGGGCTTGGAAACACCATATATTTT. The chain uses TRBV29-1 and TRBJ1-3, with TRBD1 identical over 8 bases. Germline V gives CDR1 SQVTM, CDR2 ANQGSEA. The CDR3 totals 13 residues. The J segment lost 3 bases and the V segment lost 4 bases, leaving 2 bases of the junction unmatched.

The rearrangement uses TRBV14 and TRBJ1-1, with D maybe TRBD1 (6 bases). With 0 bases removed from V and 9 bases from J, the gap between germline ends came to 11 bases. The CDR3 runs 13 residues. The germline CDR1 and CDR2 sequences are SGHDN and FVKESK. The CDR3 loop reads CASSQDVRGKAFF. CDR3 in DNA: TGTGCCAGCAGCCAAGATGTCAGGGGCAAAGCTTTCTTT.

V and J are TRBV6-6 and TRBJ2-3; a possible D gene is TRBD2 (5 bases). This CDR3 is 17 amino acids long. Germline V lookup: CDR1 MNHNY, CDR2 SVGAGI (reference sequence). Trimming took 7 bases from V and 1 from J, leaving 21 bases between them. The CDR3 is CASTRTGIGFGTDTQYF. DNA of the CDR3: TGTGCCAGCACTCGCACCGGGATAGGATTTGGCACAGATACGCAGTATTTT.